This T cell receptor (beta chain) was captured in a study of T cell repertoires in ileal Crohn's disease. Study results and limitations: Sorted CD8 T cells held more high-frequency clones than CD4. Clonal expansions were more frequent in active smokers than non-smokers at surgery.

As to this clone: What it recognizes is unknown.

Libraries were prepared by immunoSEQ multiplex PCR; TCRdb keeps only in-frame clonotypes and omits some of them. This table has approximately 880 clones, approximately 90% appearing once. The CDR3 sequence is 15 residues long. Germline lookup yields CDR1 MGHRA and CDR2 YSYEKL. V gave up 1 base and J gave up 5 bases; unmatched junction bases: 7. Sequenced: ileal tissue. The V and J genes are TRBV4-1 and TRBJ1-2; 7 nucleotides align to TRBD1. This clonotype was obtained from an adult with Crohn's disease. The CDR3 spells CASSQVGPGGYGYTF. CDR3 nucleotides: TGCGCCAGCAGCCAAGTAGGCCCAGGGGGGTATGGCTACACCTTC.